This TCR beta chain came from a study of cytomegalovirus exposure and HLA in healthy donors. The study's findings and limits: Reportedly, HLA-A and HLA-B alleles of most subjects were accurately predicted from TCR beta. Follow-up analysis seemed to connect common viral pathogens with several of the most significant clusters identified. Segments of the TCR beta V type were, in most cases, productive about 87% or about 30% of the time in an earlier analysis.

PCR used 60 Vbeta primers and 13 Jbeta primers. TCRdb's table, derived via immunoSEQ multiplex PCR, lists solely in-frame clones and lacks some. The sample consists of some 99,000 clones, around 73% of them appearing once. The donors were healthy bone marrow donors. V lost 4 bases and J 3 bases, leaving 12 bases between the germline ends. The CDR3 totals 15 residues. Germline assignment: CDR1 SGHTA and CDR2 FQGNSA. Points on this clone: Its antigen is currently unknown.

Material: PBMCs. The V call is TRBV7-2, the J call TRBJ1-4; D gene uncertain. This receptor was identified in a middle-aged man in good health and CMV-seronegative. The CDR3 protein is CASSSEGLANEKLFF. CDR3 sequence (DNA): TGTGCCAGCAGCTCGGAGGGATTAGCTAATGAAAAACTGTTTTTT.